Sequencing of this TCR beta chain was carried out in a study of cytomegalovirus exposure and HLA in healthy donors. Overall study: The approximately 110 validation repertoires were reported in a later analysis to have been generated on the same platform as the 666 first-cohort repertoires.

V trimming: 2 bases; J trimming: 4 bases; junction bases outside the gene matches: 12. Germline V CDR1 and CDR2: SEHNR, FQNEAQ (reference sequence). This CDR3 has 17 residues. The assay was immunoSEQ multiplex PCR, and TCRdb's table has in-frame clones only and misses some. The sample records about 240,000 clones, around 86% being singletons. In its sample, this clone was seen a few times. Its antigen is not identified. The study, taken as a whole, reports: Rarity characterized most TCR sequences, yet some public TCRs appeared in many donors. In the 120 or so validation repertoires, about 94% of cluster scores exceeded 0, per a later analysis.

J is TRBJ1-2 and V is TRBV7-9; 8 nucleotides match TRBD1. The receptor's source is a woman aged 30 to 39 in good health and CMV-seropositive. Material: PBMCs. The CDR3 protein is CASSLTLGQEGLYGYTF. The CDR3 nucleotides are TGTGCCAGCAGCTTAACGCTGGGACAGGAAGGACTCTATGGCTACACCTTC.